These T cell receptor beta chains were read from a single sample in a study of T cell responses to AZD1222 COVID-19 vaccine. Generated by immunoSEQ multiplex PCR, the TCRdb table keeps only in-frame clones and is missing some. The repertoire holds 150,000 or so clones, with roughly nine tenths as singletons. The specimen was peripheral blood, collected 28 days after the second AZD1222 dose. The receptors come from an adult who received the AZD1222 COVID-19 vaccine. The CDR3 runs from the conserved cysteine through the conserved F or W. The D gene is left open where the match is weak. Not every row has a clone size; where given, it reads once, few, many or a size class.

size: many
length: 16
J: TRBJ2-3
V: TRBV7-9
D: -
DNA: TGTGCCAGCAGCCCCCCTGTTACTACCGCCGCAGATACGCAGTATTTT
CDR3: CASSPPVTTAADTQYF

size: -
length: 13
J: TRBJ1-2
V: TRBV12-3/TRBV12-4
D: -
DNA: TGTGCCAGCAGCCTATCTAGGAGCTATGGCTACACCTTC
CDR3: CASSLSRSYGYTF

size: few
length: 15
J: TRBJ1-6
V: TRBV2
D: TRBD1
DNA: TGTGCCAGCAGTCGGCGTTCAGGGGGAGATTCACCCCTCCACTTT
CDR3: CASSRRSGGDSPLHF

size: -
length: 15
J: TRBJ2-2
V: TRBV6-4
D: TRBD2
DNA: TGTGCCAGCAGTGAGCTAGCGGCAAACACCGGGGAGCTGTTTTTT
CDR3: CASSELAANTGELFF

size: -
length: 13
J: TRBJ2-3
V: TRBV27
D: -
DNA: TGTGCCAGCAGGGGGGGTCCCACAGATACGCAGTATTTT
CDR3: CASRGGPTDTQYF

size: few
length: 14
J: TRBJ2-3
V: TRBV5-1
D: -
DNA: TGCGCCAGCAGCTTGTTGGGGGTGACAGATACGCAGTATTTT
CDR3: CASSLLGVTDTQYF

size: -
length: 13
J: TRBJ1-1
V: TRBV7-3
D: -
DNA: TGTGCCAGCAGCTTGAACGAGAACACTGAAGCTTTCTTT
CDR3: CASSLNENTEAFF

size: -
length: 17
J: TRBJ2-7
V: TRBV5-1
D: TRBD2
DNA: TGCGCCAGCAGCTGGGGACCGGGACTAGCGGGATCTTACGAGCAGTACTTC
CDR3: CASSWGPGLAGSYEQYF

size: -
length: 15
J: TRBJ1-2
V: TRBV6-5
D: TRBD1
DNA: TGTGCCAGCAGTCGCGGGACAGGGGGCGAGGGTGGCTACACCTTC
CDR3: CASSRGTGGEGGYTF

size: -
length: 11
J: TRBJ1-1
V: TRBV20-1
D: -
DNA: TGCAGTGCTAGAGTGGTCACTGAAGCTTTCTTT
CDR3: CSARVVTEAFF

size: -
length: 19
J: TRBJ1-3
V: TRBV5-6
D: -
DNA: TGTGCCAGCAGCTTAATCGGGGGGGCTGGCTGGTACTCTGGAAACACCATATATTTT
CDR3: CASSLIGGAGWYSGNTIYF

size: -
length: 16
J: TRBJ2-7
V: TRBV21-1
D: -
DNA: TGTGCCAGCAGCATCCGACAGGGCTCCTCAGTCTACGAGCAGTACTTC
CDR3: CASSIRQGSSVYEQYF

size: medium-sized
length: 14
J: TRBJ1-4
V: TRBV6-2/TRBV6-3
D: -
DNA: TGTGCCAGCAGTTCCGTGGGGGAAAATGAAAAACTGTTTTTT
CDR3: CASSSVGENEKLFF

size: -
length: 14
J: TRBJ2-3
V: TRBV5-1
D: -
DNA: TGCGCCAGCAGCTTGGGAGGGACTGGCGATACGCAGTATTTT
CDR3: CASSLGGTGDTQYF

size: -
length: 12
J: TRBJ2-7
V: TRBV4-2
D: -
DNA: TGTGCCAGCAGCCAAGACTGGAGTGAGCAGTACTTC
CDR3: CASSQDWSEQYF

size: -
length: 14
J: TRBJ2-3
V: TRBV27
D: -
DNA: TGTGCCAGCAGCCCGAACCCTAGCACAGATACGCAGTATTTT
CDR3: CASSPNPSTDTQYF

size: -
length: 14
J: TRBJ2-5
V: TRBV6-6
D: -
DNA: TGTGCCAGCAGCCTTAGACAGGCCCAAGAGACCCAGTACTTC
CDR3: CASSLRQAQETQYF

size: -
length: 15
J: TRBJ1-2
V: TRBV11-2
D: TRBD1
DNA: TGTGCCAGCAGCCAATGGGACAGGGAGGATTATGGCTACACCTTC
CDR3: CASSQWDREDYGYTF

size: -
length: 13
J: TRBJ2-1
V: TRBV24-1
D: -
DNA: TGTGCCACCAGTCTCGAGGCGAAGGTGGGGCAGTTCTTC
CDR3: CATSLEAKVGQFF

size: -
length: 15
J: TRBJ1-2
V: TRBV5-1
D: TRBD1
DNA: TGCGCCAGCAGCTTTACAGGGGAGGCGGACTATGGCTACACCTTC
CDR3: CASSFTGEADYGYTF

size: -
length: 14
J: TRBJ1-4
V: TRBV5-5
D: -
DNA: TGTGCCAGCAGCTGGACGGGGGCCGGGGAAAAACTGTTTTTT
CDR3: CASSWTGAGEKLFF

size: -
length: 16
J: TRBJ1-2
V: TRBV6-2/TRBV6-3
D: TRBD1
DNA: TGTGCCAGCAGTTACTCCCCCGGGACAGGGTCCTATGGCTACACCTTC
CDR3: CASSYSPGTGSYGYTF

size: -
length: 12
J: TRBJ1-2
V: TRBV6-5
D: -
DNA: TGTGCCAGCAGCAGGGACAACTATGGCTACACCTTC
CDR3: CASSRDNYGYTF

size: -
length: 14
J: TRBJ1-6
V: TRBV6-1
D: -
DNA: TGTGCCAGCAGTGAAGGAATTGAGGGATCACCCCTCCACTTT
CDR3: CASSEGIEGSPLHF

size: -
length: 14
J: TRBJ1-2
V: TRBV30
D: -
DNA: TGTGCCTGGAGTGTACAAAGGAGCAACTATGGCTACACCTTC
CDR3: CAWSVQRSNYGYTF

size: -
length: 15
J: TRBJ1-5
V: TRBV30
D: TRBD1
DNA: TGTGCCTGGAGCCCCGGACAGGCTAGCAATCAGCCCCAGCATTTT
CDR3: CAWSPGQASNQPQHF

size: -
length: 12
J: TRBJ2-1
V: TRBV5-1
D: -
DNA: TGCGCCAGCAGCTTGTCGTGGGAACGGCAGTTCTTC
CDR3: CASSLSWERQFF

size: -
length: 14
J: TRBJ1-2
V: TRBV11-2
D: -
DNA: TGTGCCAGCAGCGGGGCGGAGGGAGCCTATGGCTACACCTTC
CDR3: CASSGAEGAYGYTF

size: -
length: 19
J: TRBJ1-1
V: TRBV7-9
D: -
DNA: TGTGCCAGCAGCTTAGAGTCATATGCAGGGATGTATGAGGGCACTGAAGCTTTCTTT
CDR3: CASSLESYAGMYEGTEAFF

size: once
length: 15
J: TRBJ2-7
V: TRBV19
D: TRBD1
DNA: TGTGCCAGTAGTATTTCGAGGGGGCAGTCCTACGAGCAGTACTTC
CDR3: CASSISRGQSYEQYF

size: -
length: 15
J: TRBJ2-1
V: TRBV19
D: TRBD2
DNA: TGTGCCAGTAGTATAAGTAGCGGGGGGCCCCATGAGCAGTTCTTC
CDR3: CASSISSGGPHEQFF

size: -
length: 11
J: TRBJ2-1
V: TRBV10-3
D: -
DNA: TGTGCCATAGGAAGTTATAATGAGCAGTTCTTC
CDR3: CAIGSYNEQFF

size: -
length: 14
J: TRBJ2-7
V: TRBV6-5
D: TRBD1
DNA: TGTGCCGTGTCCTCCGGGACAGGGACGGTCGAGCAGTACTTC
CDR3: CAVSSGTGTVEQYF

size: -
length: 12
J: TRBJ1-2
V: TRBV7-2
D: -
DNA: TGTGCCAGCAGCGCCGCTAGTTATGGCTACACCTTC
CDR3: CASSAASYGYTF

size: -
length: 13
J: TRBJ2-7
V: TRBV15
D: -
DNA: TGTGCCACCAGCAGCTCCCACAACTACGAGCAGTACTTC
CDR3: CATSSSHNYEQYF

size: -
length: 15
J: TRBJ1-4
V: TRBV27
D: -
DNA: TGTGCCAGCAGTTTCTCGTCGGCAGGGGACCGAAAACTGTTTTTT
CDR3: CASSFSSAGDRKLFF

size: -
length: 13
J: TRBJ1-5
V: TRBV19
D: -
DNA: TGTGCCAGTAGTGCAGTGATCAATCAGCCCCAGCATTTT
CDR3: CASSAVINQPQHF

size: -
length: 13
J: TRBJ1-4
V: TRBV6-6
D: -
DNA: TGTGCCAGCAGGCCCGGGGGGGGAGAAAAACTGTTTTTT
CDR3: CASRPGGGEKLFF

size: -
length: 16
J: TRBJ2-2
V: TRBV5-4
D: -
DNA: TGTGCCAGCAGCTCCGGGACAACCTCGAACACCGGGGAGCTGTTTTTT
CDR3: CASSSGTTSNTGELFF

size: -
length: 13
J: TRBJ2-7
V: TRBV30
D: TRBD1
DNA: TGTGCCTGGGTCGGACAGGGCCTATCCGAGCAGTACTTC
CDR3: CAWVGQGLSEQYF

size: -
length: 11
J: TRBJ2-1
V: TRBV27
D: -
DNA: TGTGCCAGCAGCGCCTACAATGAGCAGTTCTTC
CDR3: CASSAYNEQFF

size: few
length: 16
J: TRBJ2-3
V: TRBV9
D: TRBD1
DNA: TGTGCCAGCAGCTCGGGACAGCTCACTAGCACAGATACGCAGTATTTT
CDR3: CASSSGQLTSTDTQYF

size: once
length: 16
J: TRBJ1-3
V: TRBV7-9
D: -
DNA: TGTGCCAGCAGCTTATTTCAGCCCCGTTGGAGAAACACCATATATTTT
CDR3: CASSLFQPRWRNTIYF

size: once
length: 15
J: TRBJ1-4
V: TRBV10-3
D: -
DNA: TGTGCCATCAGTGAGTCTCAGGGTCGCAATGAAAAACTGTTTTTT
CDR3: CAISESQGRNEKLFF

size: -
length: 18
J: TRBJ2-3
V: TRBV4-1
D: TRBD2
DNA: TGCGCCAGCAGCCAAGATCTGGCACTAGCGGTTCGCACAGATACGCAGTATTTT
CDR3: CASSQDLALAVRTDTQYF

size: once
length: 12
J: TRBJ1-2
V: TRBV3-1/TRBV3-2
D: -
DNA: TGTGCCAGCAGTCCAACTGGGTATGGCTACACCTTC
CDR3: CASSPTGYGYTF

size: -
length: 13
J: TRBJ1-2
V: TRBV7-9
D: -
DNA: TGTGCCAGCGGGTTTGGGGGGCGAGATGGCTACACCTTC
CDR3: CASGFGGRDGYTF

size: -
length: 13
J: TRBJ1-4
V: TRBV30
D: TRBD1
DNA: TGTGCCTGGAGTGCCGGACAGGTCCAAAAACTGTTTTTT
CDR3: CAWSAGQVQKLFF

size: -
length: 16
J: TRBJ2-2
V: TRBV7-2
D: TRBD2
DNA: TGTGCCAGCAGCCCGACGTTTGCGGGAGGGACCGGGGAGCTGTTTTTT
CDR3: CASSPTFAGGTGELFF

size: few
length: 15
J: TRBJ2-7
V: TRBV5-4
D: TRBD2
DNA: TGTGCCAGCAGCCCAAAACTAGCGGGGCACTACGAGCAGTACTTC
CDR3: CASSPKLAGHYEQYF

size: -
length: 11
J: TRBJ2-5
V: TRBV13
D: -
DNA: TGTGCCAGCAGCTTAGAAGAGACCCAGTACTTC
CDR3: CASSLEETQYF

size: -
length: 16
J: TRBJ1-5
V: TRBV5-6
D: TRBD1
DNA: TGTGCCAGCAGCGTGGGGACAGGGGGTATAGTTCAGCCCCAGCATTTT
CDR3: CASSVGTGGIVQPQHF

size: -
length: 13
J: TRBJ2-1
V: TRBV6-4
D: -
DNA: TGTGCCAGCAGTGAGGACTCCTACAATGAGCAGTTCTTC
CDR3: CASSEDSYNEQFF

size: few
length: 18
J: TRBJ1-2
V: TRBV7-9
D: -
DNA: TGTGCCAGCAGCTTAGAGGGGTTCGGGGTTGGCGCCCACTATGGCTACACCTTC
CDR3: CASSLEGFGVGAHYGYTF

size: -
length: 16
J: TRBJ2-7
V: TRBV4-1
D: TRBD2
DNA: TGCGCCAGCAGCCAAGGGGGGACTAGCGGTAGATACGAGCAGTACTTC
CDR3: CASSQGGTSGRYEQYF

size: -
length: 17
J: TRBJ1-2
V: TRBV6-1
D: -
DNA: TGTGCCAGCAGTGATAGGTGGTTACAGGGTTTTTCTTATGGCTACACCTTC
CDR3: CASSDRWLQGFSYGYTF

size: -
length: 14
J: TRBJ2-5
V: TRBV6-5
D: TRBD1
DNA: TGTGCCAGCAGTTTCCAGGGGGCCTGGGAGACCCAGTACTTC
CDR3: CASSFQGAWETQYF

size: -
length: 16
J: TRBJ2-1
V: TRBV25-1
D: -
DNA: TGTGCCAGCAGTGAATGGGGGCAGGGGGGATACAATGAGCAGTTCTTC
CDR3: CASSEWGQGGYNEQFF

size: -
length: 14
J: TRBJ1-1
V: TRBV7-2
D: TRBD1
DNA: TGTGCCAGCAGCCGGGACAGGAGGAACACTGAAGCTTTCTTT
CDR3: CASSRDRRNTEAFF